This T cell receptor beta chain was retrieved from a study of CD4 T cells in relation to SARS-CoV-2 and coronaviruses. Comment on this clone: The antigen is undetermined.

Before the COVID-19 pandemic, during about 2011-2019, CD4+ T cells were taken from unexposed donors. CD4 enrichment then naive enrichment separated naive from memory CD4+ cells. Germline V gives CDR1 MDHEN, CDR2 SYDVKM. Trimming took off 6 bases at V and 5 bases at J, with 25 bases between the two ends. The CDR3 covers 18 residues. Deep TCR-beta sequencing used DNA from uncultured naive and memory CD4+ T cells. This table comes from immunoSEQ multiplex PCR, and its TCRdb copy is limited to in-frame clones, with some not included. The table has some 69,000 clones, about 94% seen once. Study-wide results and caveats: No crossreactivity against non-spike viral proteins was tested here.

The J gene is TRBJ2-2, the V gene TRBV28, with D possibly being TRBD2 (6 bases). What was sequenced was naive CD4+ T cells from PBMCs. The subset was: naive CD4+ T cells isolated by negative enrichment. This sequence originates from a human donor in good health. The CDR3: CASSFARGRESGTGELFF. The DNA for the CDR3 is TGTGCCAGCAGCTTCGCCCGGGGACGGGAGAGCGGGACCGGGGAGCTGTTTTTT.